This T cell receptor beta chain was recorded in a study of T-cell memory formation after mild COVID-19. Across the whole study: Each donor largely had its own TCR clusters.

Notes on the study in general: Mainly in CM and EM were contracting CD4+ clones; CD8+ were in EMRA.

In its sample, this clonotype was seen a few times. The antigen remains undetermined. MiXCR, applied by TCRdb to the 5' RACE reads, yields one record per CDR3 protein. The top ten hold around 12% of the sample, which has roughly 580,000 distinct CDR3 sequences, more than 15% seen once. Germline-derived CDR1 and CDR2 are SGDLS and YYNGEE. The CDR3 has 13 residues. Trimming stripped 3 bases from V and 9 bases from J, with 15 bases between. The genes are TRBV9 and TRBJ1-1; tentative D call: TRBD1 (5 bases). What was sequenced was PBMCs or a T cell subset sorted from them (not recorded which). The TCR was taken from an adult woman who had mild COVID-19 (a few samples of this study predate the infection). Cell type and time point are not known. For the CDR3, the DNA is TGTGCCAGCAGCGCCTCGGACAACCTGAAAGCTTTCTTT. It codes for CASSASDNLKAFF.